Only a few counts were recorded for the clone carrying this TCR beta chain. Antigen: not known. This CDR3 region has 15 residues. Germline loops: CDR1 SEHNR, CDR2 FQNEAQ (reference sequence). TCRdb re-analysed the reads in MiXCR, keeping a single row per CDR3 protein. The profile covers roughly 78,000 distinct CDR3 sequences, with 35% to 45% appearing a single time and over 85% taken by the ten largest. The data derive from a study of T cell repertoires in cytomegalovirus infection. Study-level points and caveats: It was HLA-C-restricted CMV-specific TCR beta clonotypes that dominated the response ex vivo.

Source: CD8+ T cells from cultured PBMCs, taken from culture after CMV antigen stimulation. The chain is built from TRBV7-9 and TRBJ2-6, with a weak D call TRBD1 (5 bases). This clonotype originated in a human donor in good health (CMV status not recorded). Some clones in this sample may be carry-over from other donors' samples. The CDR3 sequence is CTISGSGSGANVLTF. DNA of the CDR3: TGTACAATATCAGGGTCTGGGTCTGGGGCCAACGTCCTGACTTTC.